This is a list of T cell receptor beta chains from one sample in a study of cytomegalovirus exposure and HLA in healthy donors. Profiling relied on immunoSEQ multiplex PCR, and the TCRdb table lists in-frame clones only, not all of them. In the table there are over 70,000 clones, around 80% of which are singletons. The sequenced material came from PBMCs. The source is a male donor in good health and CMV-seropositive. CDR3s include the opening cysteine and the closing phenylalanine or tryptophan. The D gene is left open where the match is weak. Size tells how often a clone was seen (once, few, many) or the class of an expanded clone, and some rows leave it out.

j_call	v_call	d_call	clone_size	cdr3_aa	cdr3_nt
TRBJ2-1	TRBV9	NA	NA	CASSAGSRDEQFF	TGTGCCAGCAGCGCAGGATCCCGCGATGAGCAGTTCTTC
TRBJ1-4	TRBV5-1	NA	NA	CASSPIGPGEKLFF	TGCGCCAGCAGCCCCATTGGCCCCGGGGAAAAACTGTTTTTT
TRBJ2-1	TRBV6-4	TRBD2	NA	CASSLGLAGYNEQFF	TGTGCCAGCAGTTTGGGACTAGCGGGATACAATGAGCAGTTCTTC
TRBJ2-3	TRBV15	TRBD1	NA	CATSKRQGMDTQYF	TGTGCCACCAGCAAAAGACAGGGCATGGATACGCAGTATTTT
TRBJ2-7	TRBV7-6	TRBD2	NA	CASSLVTSGRPPYEQYF	TGTGCCAGCAGCTTAGTTACGAGCGGGAGGCCTCCCTACGAGCAGTACTTC
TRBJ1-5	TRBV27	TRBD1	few	CASSSRTGGQPQHF	TGTGCCAGCAGTTCGCGGACAGGAGGCCAGCCCCAGCATTTT
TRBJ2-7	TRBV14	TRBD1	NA	CASSPRDRDREQYF	TGTGCCAGCAGCCCTCGGGACAGGGATCGCGAGCAGTACTTC
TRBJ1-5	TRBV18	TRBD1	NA	CASSPGQGKSNQPQHF	TGTGCCAGCTCACCGGGACAGGGGAAGAGCAATCAGCCCCAGCATTTT
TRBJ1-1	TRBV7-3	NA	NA	CASSSGPRGTEAFF	TGTGCCAGCAGCAGCGGCCCGCGGGGCACTGAAGCTTTCTTT
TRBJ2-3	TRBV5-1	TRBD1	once	CASSLEGTGITDTQYF	TGCGCCAGCAGCTTGGAAGGGACAGGGATCACAGATACGCAGTATTTT
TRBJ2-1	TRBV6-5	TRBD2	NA	CASSSPSGRALNEQFF	TGTGCCAGCAGTTCCCCTAGCGGGAGGGCCCTCAATGAGCAGTTCTTC
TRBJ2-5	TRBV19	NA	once	CASSAQETQYF	TGTGCCAGTAGTGCGCAAGAGACCCAGTACTTC
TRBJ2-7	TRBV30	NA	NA	CAWVGGTYEQYF	TGTGCCTGGGTAGGGGGAACCTACGAGCAGTACTTC
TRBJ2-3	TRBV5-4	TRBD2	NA	CASSLLREGGADTQYF	TGTGCCAGCAGCTTACTCCGGGAGGGGGGGGCAGATACGCAGTATTTT
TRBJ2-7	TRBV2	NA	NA	CASSEARFSYEQYF	TGTGCCAGCAGTGAAGCTCGGTTCTCCTACGAGCAGTACTTC
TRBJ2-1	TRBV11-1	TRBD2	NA	CASSPTRTSGRYEQFF	TGTGCCAGCAGCCCAACCCGGACTAGCGGGAGGTATGAGCAGTTCTTC
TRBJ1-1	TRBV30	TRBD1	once	CAWSVRGQGWMNTEAFF	TGTGCCTGGAGTGTACGAGGACAGGGCTGGATGAACACTGAAGCTTTCTTT
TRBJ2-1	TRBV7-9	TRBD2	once	CASSLRLAGVHEQFF	TGTGCCAGCAGCCTCAGACTAGCGGGAGTTCATGAGCAGTTCTTC
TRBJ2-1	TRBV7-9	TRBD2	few	CASSPGLAGDSYNEQFF	TGTGCCAGCAGTCCCGGACTAGCGGGAGATTCCTACAATGAGCAGTTCTTC
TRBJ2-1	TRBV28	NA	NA	CASSPTGSSYNEQFF	TGTGCCAGCAGTCCCACAGGGAGCTCCTACAATGAGCAGTTCTTC
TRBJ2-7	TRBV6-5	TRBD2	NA	CASSYSSSGSSYEQYF	TGTGCCAGCAGTTACTCATCTAGCGGGAGCTCCTACGAGCAGTACTTC
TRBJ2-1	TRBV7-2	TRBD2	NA	CASSLTLVERGGHEQFF	TGTGCCAGCAGCTTAACCCTTGTCGAGCGGGGCGGCCATGAGCAGTTCTTC
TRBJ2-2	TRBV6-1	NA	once	CASPGNTGELFF	TGTGCCAGCCCAGGCAACACCGGGGAGCTGTTTTTT
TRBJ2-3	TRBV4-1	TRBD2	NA	CASSQDPGLAGGTDTQYF	TGCGCCAGCAGCCAAGATCCAGGCCTAGCGGGAGGAACAGATACGCAGTATTTT
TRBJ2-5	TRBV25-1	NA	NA	CASSASLQETQYF	TGTGCCAGCAGTGCGAGCTTACAAGAGACCCAGTACTTC
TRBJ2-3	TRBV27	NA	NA	CASRTAQRSTDTQYF	TGTGCCAGCAGGACGGCGCAGCGGAGCACAGATACGCAGTATTTT
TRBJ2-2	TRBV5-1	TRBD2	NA	CASSTLAGGAGELFF	TGCGCCAGCAGCACTTTAGCGGGCGGAGCCGGGGAGCTGTTTTTT
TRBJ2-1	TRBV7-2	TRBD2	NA	CASSFRLAGDPFF	TGTGCCAGCAGCTTTCGACTAGCGGGAGACCCGTTCTTC
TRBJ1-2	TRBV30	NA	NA	CAWSVNRGNYGYTF	TGTGCCTGGAGTGTAAATCGAGGGAACTATGGCTACACCTTC
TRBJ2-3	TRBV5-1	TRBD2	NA	CASSLRTSGRSDTQYF	TGCGCCAGCAGCTTACGGACTAGCGGGAGATCAGATACGCAGTATTTT
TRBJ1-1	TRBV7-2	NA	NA	CASSRWTPVMNTEAFF	TGTGCCAGCAGCCGTTGGACACCAGTCATGAACACTGAAGCTTTCTTT
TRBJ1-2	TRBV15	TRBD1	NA	CATRDSFLYGYTF	TGTGCCACAAGGGACAGCTTCCTCTATGGCTACACCTTC
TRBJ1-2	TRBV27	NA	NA	CASSLKGDYGYTF	TGTGCCAGCAGTTTAAAAGGGGACTATGGCTACACCTTC
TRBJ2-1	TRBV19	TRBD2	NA	CASTPGTSGKNEQFF	TGTGCCAGTACGCCCGGGACTAGCGGGAAGAATGAGCAGTTCTTC
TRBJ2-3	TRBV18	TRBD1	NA	CASSQGTATDTQYF	TGTGCCAGCTCCCAAGGGACAGCCACAGATACGCAGTATTTT
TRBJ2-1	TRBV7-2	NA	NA	CASSLYPSSYNEQFF	TGTGCCAGCAGCTTATATCCTAGCTCCTACAATGAGCAGTTCTTC
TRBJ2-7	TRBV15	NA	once	CATSKDSQSYEQYF	TGTGCCACCAGCAAGGACAGCCAAAGCTACGAGCAGTACTTC
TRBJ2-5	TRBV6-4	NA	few	CGKGGRRKETQYF	TGTGGCAAAGGGGGTCGGCGTAAAGAGACCCAGTACTTC
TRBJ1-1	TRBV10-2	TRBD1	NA	CASKRTGENTEAFF	TGCGCCAGCAAGCGGACAGGAGAGAACACTGAAGCTTTCTTT
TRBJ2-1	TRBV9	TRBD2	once	CASSVDLAGVEQFF	TGTGCCAGCAGCGTAGATCTAGCGGGGGTTGAGCAGTTCTTC
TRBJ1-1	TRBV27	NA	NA	CASSLRGLRFSAIEAFF	TGTGCCAGCAGTTTACGCGGCTTGAGATTTTCCGCCATCGAAGCTTTCTTT
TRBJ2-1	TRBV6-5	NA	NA	CASSPGVSYNEQFF	TGTGCCAGCAGTCCAGGGGTCTCCTACAATGAGCAGTTCTTC
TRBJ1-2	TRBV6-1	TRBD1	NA	CASSDGQGSGYTF	TGTGCCAGCAGTGATGGACAGGGAAGTGGCTACACCTTC
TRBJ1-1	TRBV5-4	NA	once	CASTPRPGARTNTEAFF	TGTGCCAGCACTCCGCGTCCGGGAGCGAGGACTAACACTGAAGCTTTCTTT
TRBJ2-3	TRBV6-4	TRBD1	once	CASSSGQGTDTQYF	TGTGCCAGCAGTTCGGGACAGGGGACAGATACGCAGTATTTT
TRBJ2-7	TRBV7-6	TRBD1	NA	CASSAHRGYEQYF	TGTGCCAGCAGCGCGCACAGGGGCTACGAGCAGTACTTC
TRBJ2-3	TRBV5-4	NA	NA	CASSQDSSTDTQYF	TGTGCCAGCAGCCAGGACAGTAGCACAGATACGCAGTATTTT
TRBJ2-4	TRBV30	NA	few	CAWDREDIQYF	TGTGCCTGGGACAGGGAGGACATTCAGTACTTC
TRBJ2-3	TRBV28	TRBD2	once	CASSSSGRAGDTQYF	TGTGCCAGCAGTTCTAGCGGGAGGGCGGGAGATACGCAGTATTTT
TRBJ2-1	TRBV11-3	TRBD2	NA	CASSSRGLAAYNEQFF	TGTGCCAGCAGCTCTAGGGGACTAGCGGCCTACAATGAGCAGTTCTTC
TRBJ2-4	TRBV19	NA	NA	CASNQGFAKNIQYF	TGTGCCAGTAATCAGGGATTCGCCAAAAACATTCAGTACTTC
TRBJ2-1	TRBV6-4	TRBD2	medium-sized	CASSLLAGEPHEQFF	TGTGCCAGCAGTCTACTAGCGGGAGAACCCCATGAGCAGTTCTTC
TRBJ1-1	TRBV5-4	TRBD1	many	CASSSLDRVGDTEAFF	TGTGCCAGCAGTTCCCTGGACAGGGTCGGGGACACTGAAGCTTTCTTT
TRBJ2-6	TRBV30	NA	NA	CAWRGSYGANVLTF	TGTGCCTGGCGCGGGTCCTATGGGGCCAACGTCCTGACTTTC
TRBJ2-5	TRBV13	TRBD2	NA	CASRHTSSGRLGIQETQYF	TGTGCCAGCAGACATACCTCTAGCGGGAGGCTGGGCATTCAAGAGACCCAGTACTTC
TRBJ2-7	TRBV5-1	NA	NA	CASSLGVVSYEQYF	TGCGCCAGCAGCTTAGGGGTTGTCTCCTACGAGCAGTACTTC
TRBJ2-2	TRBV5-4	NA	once	CASSLEDSLNTGELFF	TGTGCCAGCAGCTTGGAGGACAGCCTGAACACCGGGGAGCTGTTTTTT